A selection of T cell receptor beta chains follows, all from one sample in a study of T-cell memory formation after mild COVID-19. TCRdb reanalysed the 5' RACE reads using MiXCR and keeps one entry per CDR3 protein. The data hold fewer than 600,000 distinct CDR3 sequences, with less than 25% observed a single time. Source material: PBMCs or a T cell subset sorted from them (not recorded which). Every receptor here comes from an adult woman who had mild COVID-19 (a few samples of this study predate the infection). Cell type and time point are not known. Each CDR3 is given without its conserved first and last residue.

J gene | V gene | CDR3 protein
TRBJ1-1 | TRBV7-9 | ASRLGAGGEAF
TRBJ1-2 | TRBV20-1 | SAREAGEGLNYGYT
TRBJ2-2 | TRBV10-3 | AIGGNTGELF
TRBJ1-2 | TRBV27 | ASSLPGQGGYT
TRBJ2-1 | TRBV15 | ATSRDGFGGEQF
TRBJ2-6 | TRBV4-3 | ASSQEYRGAGANVLT
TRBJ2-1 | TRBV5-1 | ASSLRITGYYNEQF
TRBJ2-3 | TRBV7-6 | ASSLDSGRSTDTQY
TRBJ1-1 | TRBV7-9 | ASSSYGTANTEAF
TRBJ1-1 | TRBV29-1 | SAPTVGGPTEAF
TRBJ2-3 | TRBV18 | ASSPPGRWSTDTQY
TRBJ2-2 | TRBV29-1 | SAGSGRTTGELF
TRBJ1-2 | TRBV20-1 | SARTGSQFGYT
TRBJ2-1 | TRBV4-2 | ASSQSARTSGSRVYNEQF
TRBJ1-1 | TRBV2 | ASTRRGLEAF
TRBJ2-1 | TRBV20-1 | SASSLGLAGEQF
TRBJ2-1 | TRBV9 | ASSVAPGVVGNEQF
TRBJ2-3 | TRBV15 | ATSFSGDGTQY
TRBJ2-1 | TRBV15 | ATSSFVSAEQF
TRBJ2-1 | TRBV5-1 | ASSLDSGSSYNEQF
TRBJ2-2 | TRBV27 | ASSLGTPNTGELF
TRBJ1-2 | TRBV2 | ASRGADSYGYT
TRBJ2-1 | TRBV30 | AWALNHNEQL
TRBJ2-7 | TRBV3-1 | ASSHTGYEQY
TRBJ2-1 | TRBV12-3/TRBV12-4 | ASSFAGAKDEQF
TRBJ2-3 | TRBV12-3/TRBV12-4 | ASSNRLAGTDTQY
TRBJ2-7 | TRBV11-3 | ASSPASSGAYEQY
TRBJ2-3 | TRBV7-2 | ASSGEGGAPDTQY
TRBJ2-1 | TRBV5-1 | ASSLVAPPGDEQF
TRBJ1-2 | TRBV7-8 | ASSLGRGDYYGYT
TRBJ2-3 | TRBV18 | ASSPSSSALAGSTQY
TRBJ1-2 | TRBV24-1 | ATSGQGGGYT
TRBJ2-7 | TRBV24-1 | ATSDYRRRQY
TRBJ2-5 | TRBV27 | ASSRSKETQETQY
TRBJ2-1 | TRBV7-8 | ASRSSPAYNEQF
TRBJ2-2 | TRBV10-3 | AIRDSTGELF
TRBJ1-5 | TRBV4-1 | ASSQVGGFNQPQH
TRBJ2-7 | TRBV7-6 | ASSLQDNSYEQY
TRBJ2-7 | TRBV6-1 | ASSLYDRDEQY
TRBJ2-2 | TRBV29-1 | SVRKTSGGASGELF
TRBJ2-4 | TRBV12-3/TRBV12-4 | ASSGWDVLAKNIQY
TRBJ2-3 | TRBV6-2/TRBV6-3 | ASSYDPTRNTQY
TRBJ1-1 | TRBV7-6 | ASSLEFPQTKNTEAF
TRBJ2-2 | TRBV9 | ASSVNLFGRDTGELF
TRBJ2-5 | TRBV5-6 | ASSRGEAQY
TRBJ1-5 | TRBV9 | ASSVGGGARQPQH
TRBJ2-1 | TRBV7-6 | ASSAPLRTANNEQF
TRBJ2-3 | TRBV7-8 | ASSTDRGADTQY
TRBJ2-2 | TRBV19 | ASSTWTGGGGELF
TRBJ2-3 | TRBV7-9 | ASSSRDRLTDTQY
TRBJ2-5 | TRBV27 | ASSRLAGVTQY
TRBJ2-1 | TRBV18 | ASSPRDRVNNEQF
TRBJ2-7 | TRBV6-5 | ASTDREVAYEQY
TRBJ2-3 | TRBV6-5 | ASSYGGRFTDTQY
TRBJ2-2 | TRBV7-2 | ASSLVVGVGTGELF
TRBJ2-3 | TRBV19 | ASSTFGDTQY
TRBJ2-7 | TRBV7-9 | ASSEGIPGNYEQY
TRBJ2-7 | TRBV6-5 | ASSYKLGRSHEQY